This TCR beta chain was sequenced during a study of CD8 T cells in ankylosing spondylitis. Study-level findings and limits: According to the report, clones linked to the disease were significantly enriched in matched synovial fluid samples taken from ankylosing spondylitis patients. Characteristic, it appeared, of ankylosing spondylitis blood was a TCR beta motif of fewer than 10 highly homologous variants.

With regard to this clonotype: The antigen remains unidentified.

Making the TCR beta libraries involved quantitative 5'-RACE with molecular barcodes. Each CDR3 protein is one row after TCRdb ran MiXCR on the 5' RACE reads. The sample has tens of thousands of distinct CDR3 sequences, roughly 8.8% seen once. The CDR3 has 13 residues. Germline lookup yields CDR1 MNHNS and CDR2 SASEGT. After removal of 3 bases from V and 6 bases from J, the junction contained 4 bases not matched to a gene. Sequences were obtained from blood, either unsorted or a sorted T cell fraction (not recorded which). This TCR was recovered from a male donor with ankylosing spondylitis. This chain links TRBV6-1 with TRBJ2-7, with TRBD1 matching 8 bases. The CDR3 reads CASSEDRVGEQYF. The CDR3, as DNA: TGTGCCAGCAGTGAGGACAGGGTGGGCGAGCAGTACTTC.